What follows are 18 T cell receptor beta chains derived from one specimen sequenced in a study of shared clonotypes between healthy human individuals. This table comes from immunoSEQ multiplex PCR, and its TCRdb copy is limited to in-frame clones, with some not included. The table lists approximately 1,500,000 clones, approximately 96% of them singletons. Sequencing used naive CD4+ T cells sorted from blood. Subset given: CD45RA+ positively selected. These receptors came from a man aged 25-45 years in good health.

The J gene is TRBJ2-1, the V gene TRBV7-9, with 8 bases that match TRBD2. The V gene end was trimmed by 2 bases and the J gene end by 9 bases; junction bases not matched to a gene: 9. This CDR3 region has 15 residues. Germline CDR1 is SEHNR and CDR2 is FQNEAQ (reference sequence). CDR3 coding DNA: TGTGCCAGCAGCTTACCCCTAGCGGGTCCCCGTGAGCAGTTCTTC. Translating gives CASSLPLAGPREQFF.

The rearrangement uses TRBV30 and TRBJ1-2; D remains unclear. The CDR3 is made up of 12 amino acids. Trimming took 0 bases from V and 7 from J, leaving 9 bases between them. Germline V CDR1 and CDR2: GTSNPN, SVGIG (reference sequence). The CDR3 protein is CAWSVLVGGYTF. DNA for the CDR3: TGTGCCTGGAGTGTACTGGTGGGTGGCTACACCTTC.

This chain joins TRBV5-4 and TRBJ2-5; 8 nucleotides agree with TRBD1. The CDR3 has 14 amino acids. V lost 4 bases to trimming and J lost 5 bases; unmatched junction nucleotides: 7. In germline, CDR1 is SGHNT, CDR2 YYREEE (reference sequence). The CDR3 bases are TGTGCCAGCAGCGTGACAGGGGTCGGGGAGACCCAGTACTTC. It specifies CASSVTGVGETQYF.

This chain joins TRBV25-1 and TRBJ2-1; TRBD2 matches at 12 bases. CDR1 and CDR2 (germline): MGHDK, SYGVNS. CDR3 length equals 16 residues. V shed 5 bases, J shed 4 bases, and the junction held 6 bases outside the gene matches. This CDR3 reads CASSLTGTSGYNEQFF. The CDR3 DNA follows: TGTGCCAGCAGTCTCACCGGGACTAGCGGGTACAATGAGCAGTTCTTC.

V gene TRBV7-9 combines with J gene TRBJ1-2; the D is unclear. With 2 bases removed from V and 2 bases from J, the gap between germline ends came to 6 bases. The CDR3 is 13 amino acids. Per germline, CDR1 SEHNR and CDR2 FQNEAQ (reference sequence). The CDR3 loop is CASSLIRNYGYTF. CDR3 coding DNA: TGTGCCAGCAGCTTAATAAGGAACTATGGCTACACCTTC.

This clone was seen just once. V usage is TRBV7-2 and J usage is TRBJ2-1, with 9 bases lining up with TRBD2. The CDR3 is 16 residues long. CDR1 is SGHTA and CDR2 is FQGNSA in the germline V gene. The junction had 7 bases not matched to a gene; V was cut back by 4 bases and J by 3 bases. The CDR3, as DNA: TGTGCCAGCAGCTCCAGACTAGCGGAGAGCTACAATGAGCAGTTCTTC. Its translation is CASSSRLAESYNEQFF.

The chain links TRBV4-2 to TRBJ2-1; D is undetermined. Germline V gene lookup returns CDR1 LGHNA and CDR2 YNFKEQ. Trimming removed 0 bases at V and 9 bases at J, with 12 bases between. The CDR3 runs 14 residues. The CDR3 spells CASSQEGRISEQFF. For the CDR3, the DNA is TGTGCCAGCAGCCAAGAGGGCCGAATATCTGAGCAGTTCTTC.

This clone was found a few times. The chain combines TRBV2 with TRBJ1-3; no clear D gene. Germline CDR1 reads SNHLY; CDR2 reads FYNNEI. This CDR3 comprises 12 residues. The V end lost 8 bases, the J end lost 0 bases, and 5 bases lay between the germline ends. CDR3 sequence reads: CASGISGNTIYF. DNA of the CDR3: TGTGCCAGCGGGATCTCTGGAAACACCATATATTTT.

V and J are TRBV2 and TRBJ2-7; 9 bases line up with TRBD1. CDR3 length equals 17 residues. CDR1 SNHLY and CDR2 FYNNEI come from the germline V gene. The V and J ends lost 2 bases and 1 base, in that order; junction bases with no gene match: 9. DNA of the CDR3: TGTGCCAGCAGTGAACGGACAGGGGCGCTCCTGTCCTACGAGCAGTACTTC. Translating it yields CASSERTGALLSYEQYF.

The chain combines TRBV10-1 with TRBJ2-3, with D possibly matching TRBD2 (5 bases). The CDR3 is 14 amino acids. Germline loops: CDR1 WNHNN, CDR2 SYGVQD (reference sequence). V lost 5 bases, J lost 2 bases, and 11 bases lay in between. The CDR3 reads CASSSTTSTDTQYF. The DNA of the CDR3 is TGCGCCAGCAGTTCGACTACCTCCACAGATACGCAGTATTTT.

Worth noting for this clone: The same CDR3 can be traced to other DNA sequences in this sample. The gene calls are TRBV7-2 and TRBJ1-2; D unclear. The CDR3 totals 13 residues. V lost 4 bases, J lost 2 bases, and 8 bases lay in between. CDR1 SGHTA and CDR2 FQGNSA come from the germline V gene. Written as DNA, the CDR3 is TGTGCCAGCAGCTCCGGGCAGAACTATGGCTACACCTTC. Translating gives CASSSGQNYGYTF.

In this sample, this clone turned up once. CDR3 sequence reads: CASSSILGRDSDTQYF. In DNA form, the CDR3 reads TGTGCCAGCAGCTCCATCCTAGGGAGGGATTCAGATACGCAGTATTTT. The rearrangement uses TRBV11-2 and TRBJ2-3; 7 bases line up with TRBD2. CDR3 length: 16 amino acids. With 4 bases clipped from V and 4 bases from J, the junction kept 11 bases outside the gene matches. Germline loops: CDR1 SGHAT, CDR2 FQNNGV.

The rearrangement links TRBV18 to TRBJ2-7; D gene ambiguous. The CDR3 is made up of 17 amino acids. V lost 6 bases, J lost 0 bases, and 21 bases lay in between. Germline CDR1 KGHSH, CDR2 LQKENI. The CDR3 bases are TGTGCCAGCTCCCCTCGTCCTCTGAGGTTGAGCTCCTACGAGCAGTACTTC. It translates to CASSPRPLRLSSYEQYF.

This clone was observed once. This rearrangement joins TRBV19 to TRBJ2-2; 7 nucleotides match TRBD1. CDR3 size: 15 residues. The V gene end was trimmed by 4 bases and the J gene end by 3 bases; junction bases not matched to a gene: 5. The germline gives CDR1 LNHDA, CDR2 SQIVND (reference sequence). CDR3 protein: CASSRWQGDTGELFF. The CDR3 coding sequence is TGTGCCAGTAGTAGGTGGCAGGGGGACACCGGGGAGCTGTTTTTT. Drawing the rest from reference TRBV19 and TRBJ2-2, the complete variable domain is DGGITQSPKYLFRKEGQNVTLSCEQNLNHDAMYWYRQDPGQGLRLIYYSQIVNDFQKGDIAEGYSVSREKKESFPLTVTSAQKNPTAFYLCASSRWQGDTGELFFGEGSRLTVL.

CDR3 nucleotide sequence: TGTGCCAGCTCACCACTAGCGGGAGAATACGAGCAGTACTTC. Protein: CASSPLAGEYEQYF. The chain has TRBV18 and TRBJ2-7; 9 bases are a match to TRBD2. Germline CDR1 KGHSH, CDR2 LQKENI. Trimming at V came to 1 base and at J to 4 bases, leaving 2 bases not matched to a gene. This CDR3 region has 14 residues.

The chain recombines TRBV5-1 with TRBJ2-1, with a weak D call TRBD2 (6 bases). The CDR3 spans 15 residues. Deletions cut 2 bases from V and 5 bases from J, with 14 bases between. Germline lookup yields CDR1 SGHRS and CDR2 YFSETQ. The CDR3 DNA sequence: TGCGCCAGCAGCTTCTACGTGGGAGGAAACAATGAGCAGTTCTTC. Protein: CASSFYVGGNNEQFF.

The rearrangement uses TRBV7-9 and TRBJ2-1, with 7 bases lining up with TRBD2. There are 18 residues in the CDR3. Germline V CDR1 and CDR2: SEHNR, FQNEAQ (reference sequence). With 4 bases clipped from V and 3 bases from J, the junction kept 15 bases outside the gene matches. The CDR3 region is CASSSIVGLAGRYNEQFF. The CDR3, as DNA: TGTGCCAGCAGCTCGATTGTAGGTTTAGCGGGTCGCTACAATGAGCAGTTCTTC. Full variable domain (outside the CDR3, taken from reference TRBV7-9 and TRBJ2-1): DTGVSQNPRHKITKRGQNVTFRCDPISEHNRLYWYRQTLGQGPEFLTYFQNEAQLEKSRLLSDRFSAERPKGSFSTLEIQRTEQGDSAMYLCASSSIVGLAGRYNEQFFGPGTRLTVL.

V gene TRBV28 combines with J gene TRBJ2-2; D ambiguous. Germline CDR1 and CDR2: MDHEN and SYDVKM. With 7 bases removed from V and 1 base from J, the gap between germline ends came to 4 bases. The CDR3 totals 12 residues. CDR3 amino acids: CASNVNTGELFF. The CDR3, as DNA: TGTGCCAGCAATGTGAACACCGGGGAGCTGTTTTTT. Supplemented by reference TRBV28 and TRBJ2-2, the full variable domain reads DVKVTQSSRYLVKRTGEKVFLECVQDMDHENMFWYRQDPGLGLRLIYFSYDVKMKEKGDIPEGYSVSREKKERFSLILESASTNQTSMYLCASNVNTGELFFGEGSRLTVL.